The rows below give T cell receptor beta chains drawn from one sample of a study of follicular helper T cells after annual influenza vaccination. The table came from immunoSEQ multiplex PCR; TCRdb's copy has only in-frame clones and leaves some out. The sample has approximately 25,000 clones; approximately 81% are singletons. The sequencing used CXCR5+ CD38- circulating T follicular helper cells from blood, collected on the day of influenza vaccination. The origin of the receptors is an adult who received the influenza vaccine. The CDR3 runs from the conserved cysteine through the conserved F or W.

TRBJ1-5	TRBV19	CASSIDRDTSNLGPQHF
TRBJ1-6	TRBV11-2	CASSLLLQGSSPLHF
TRBJ1-4	TRBV7-9	CASSPQGSATNEKLFF
TRBJ2-3	TRBV25-1	CATRTGVTDTQYF
TRBJ2-4	TRBV4-2	CASSTSSGAQGNIQYF
TRBJ2-7	TRBV23-1	CASSHDRGSPLSKQYF
TRBJ2-7	TRBV14	CASSRAMGYEQYF
TRBJ2-7	TRBV10-3	CGTTRGQGPTYEQYF
TRBJ2-7	TRBV6-5	CASSYSGAASGGEQYF
TRBJ1-1	TRBV5-1	CASSRGGGAGTEAFF
TRBJ2-3	TRBV7-9	CASSSRIVSGGSTDTQYF
TRBJ1-1	TRBV5-4	CASSLGGTGTNTEAFF
TRBJ1-1	TRBV12-5	CASGRSTGESAEAFF
TRBJ2-7	TRBV5-4	CASTRFGASSYEQYF
TRBJ2-5	TRBV29-1	CSVGEEVQYF
TRBJ2-7	TRBV10-1	CASSLAGGPPEQYF
TRBJ2-4	TRBV15	CATSRERGASFAKNIQYF
TRBJ2-3	TRBV5-6	CASSSLGTSGTSTDTQYF
TRBJ2-5	TRBV29-1	CSASRDIQETQYF
TRBJ2-1	TRBV9	CASSVDTSRSDPSYNEQFF
TRBJ1-2	TRBV6-5	CASRNPEGGNYGYTF
TRBJ2-5	TRBV2	CASSANEQETQYF
TRBJ2-1	TRBV6-1	CAVRLAGSSYNEQFF
TRBJ2-5	TRBV5-4	CASSDISGIQETQYF
TRBJ1-1	TRBV6-5	CASSETWGDTEAFF
TRBJ2-7	TRBV27	CASSPPSRQGSYEQYF
TRBJ2-5	TRBV9	CASSTGTGQETQYF
TRBJ2-1	TRBV2	CASSDGRGGYNEQFF
TRBJ2-7	TRBV27	CASSLKPGQTYEQYF
TRBJ1-5	TRBV6-6	CASSYGQGGQPQHF
TRBJ1-5	TRBV18	CASSPAGRNQPQHF
TRBJ2-3	TRBV7-8	CASSLAASGGVTDTQYF
TRBJ2-7	TRBV20-1	CSATDRGEQYF
TRBJ2-5	TRBV5-1	CASSSQETQETQYF
TRBJ2-3	TRBV5-1	CASTQGRDTDTQYF
TRBJ2-7	TRBV5-5	CASTLQDQGFGGYYEQYF
TRBJ2-3	TRBV30	CAWNGNRVEDTQYF
TRBJ2-7	TRBV28	CASSLIDRYSYEQYF
TRBJ2-1	TRBV2	CASSDGNRPKQFF
TRBJ2-5	TRBV6-5	CASSSALAGLRETQYF
TRBJ2-7	TRBV5-6	CASSLNSRGTYEQYF
TRBJ2-7	TRBV27	CASSSTSGTFEQYF
TRBJ2-5	TRBV29-1	CSVRQGTQETQYF
TRBJ1-1	TRBV6-5	CASGASGGTEAFF
TRBJ2-1	TRBV2	CASAGQGYNEQFF
TRBJ2-5	TRBV5-4	CASSSQGSKTQYF
TRBJ2-3	TRBV5-1	CASSSSGTTDTQYF